The rows below give T cell receptor beta chains drawn from one sample of a study of blood T cell repertoires in COVID-19. Assay used: immunoSEQ multiplex PCR; TCRdb lists only in-frame clones, some missing. Of 90,000 to 130,000 clones in the sample, about 75% were seen once. The sample taken for sequencing was peripheral blood. The receptor source for this set is a woman older than 75 with active or convalescent COVID-19. Both conserved end residues are part of each CDR3. D genes are given only for firm matches. Some rows have no size entry. The others give once, few or many, or a class for an expanded clone.

D	V	size	length	J	CDR3	DNA
TRBD1	TRBV5-4	-	17	TRBJ1-4	CASSLVGQGAPNEKLFF	TGTGCCAGCAGCTTGGTGGGACAGGGGGCGCCTAATGAAAAACTGTTTTTT
-	TRBV7-3	-	13	TRBJ2-7	CASSSLRDTEQYF	TGTGCCAGCAGCTCCTTACGGGACACCGAGCAGTACTTC
-	TRBV3-1/TRBV3-2	few	13	TRBJ1-2	CASRPQGNGGYTF	TGTGCCAGCAGGCCGCAGGGGAATGGCGGCTACACCTTC
TRBD1	TRBV28	once	14	TRBJ2-7	CASSWPDREGEQYF	TGTGCCAGCAGTTGGCCGGACAGGGAAGGTGAGCAGTACTTC
TRBD1	TRBV3-1/TRBV3-2	-	16	TRBJ1-2	CASSQDARGRIYGYTF	TGTGCCAGCAGCCAAGATGCCAGGGGGCGAATCTATGGCTACACCTTC
TRBD2	TRBV6-1	-	18	TRBJ2-7	CASSEVPGGPVVSYEQYF	TGTGCCAGCAGTGAGGTGCCGGGAGGGCCCGTGGTTTCCTACGAGCAGTACTTC
-	TRBV6-4	-	15	TRBJ1-5	CASSRGVEGCQPQHF	TGTGCCAGCAGCCGGGGGGTGGAGGGGTGTCAGCCCCAGCATTTT
-	TRBV7-9	-	12	TRBJ2-1	CASSISTGEQFF	TGTGCCAGCAGCATCAGTACGGGTGAGCAGTTCTTC
TRBD1	TRBV28	once	13	TRBJ1-4	CASSLRTGEKLFF	TGTGCCAGCAGTCTTAGGACAGGCGAAAAACTGTTTTTT
-	TRBV10-3	once	14	TRBJ2-7	CAIGFIGTAYEQYF	TGTGCCATCGGATTTATAGGGACTGCCTACGAGCAGTACTTC
TRBD2	TRBV5-1	-	16	TRBJ2-2	CASSLGTSVNTGELFF	TGCGCCAGCAGCTTGGGGACTAGCGTTAACACCGGGGAGCTGTTTTTT
-	TRBV21-1	-	19	TRBJ2-4	CASSPNEGGGIYSKNIQYF	TGTGCCAGCAGCCCCAACGAAGGCGGGGGGATTTACTCCAAAAACATTCAGTACTTC
TRBD1	TRBV11-1	-	16	TRBJ1-6	CASKKGKQGDNSPLHF	TGTGCCAGCAAGAAAGGGAAACAGGGGGATAATTCACCCCTCCACTTT
-	TRBV29-1	-	13	TRBJ2-1	CSVEALAGVEQFF	TGCAGCGTTGAAGCCCTAGCTGGAGTAGAGCAGTTCTTC
TRBD2	TRBV5-1	-	14	TRBJ2-1	CASSLPTSGDEQFF	TGCGCCAGCAGCCTCCCTACTAGCGGCGATGAGCAGTTCTTC
-	TRBV5-6	few	14	TRBJ2-7	CASSLFSGTYEQYF	TGTGCCAGCAGCTTGTTTAGCGGAACCTACGAGCAGTACTTC
TRBD2	TRBV2	few	14	TRBJ2-1	CASSPGTSGSGTFF	TGTGCCAGCAGTCCCGGGACTAGCGGGAGTGGGACGTTCTTC
-	TRBV6-5	-	13	TRBJ2-4	CASGPPAKNIQYF	TGTGCCAGCGGCCCCCCTGCCAAAAACATTCAGTACTTC
-	TRBV5-1	few	13	TRBJ2-5	CASSPIAEETQYF	TGCGCCAGCAGCCCCATAGCGGAAGAGACCCAGTACTTC
-	TRBV5-4	-	16	TRBJ1-4	CASSPGGYGTNEKLFF	TGTGCCAGCAGCCCGGGGGGCTACGGCACTAATGAAAAACTGTTTTTT
TRBD1	TRBV19	-	15	TRBJ1-3	CASSTGQGTGNTIYF	TGTGCCAGTAGCACCGGACAGGGGACTGGAAACACCATATATTTT
TRBD2	TRBV6-2/TRBV6-3	-	16	TRBJ2-7	CASSYSTSGSLYEQYF	TGTGCCAGCAGTTACTCTACTAGCGGGAGTCTCTACGAGCAGTACTTC
TRBD1	TRBV27	-	17	TRBJ2-7	CASSLSSDRAYPYEQYF	TGTGCCAGCAGTTTATCCTCGGACAGGGCGTACCCCTACGAGCAGTACTTC
-	TRBV2	-	11	TRBJ1-1	CASRQYTEAFF	TGTGCCAGCAGACAGTACACTGAAGCTTTCTTT